What follows is one TCR beta chain and its context. CDR1 and CDR2 (germline): KGHSH, LQKENI. The CDR3 runs to 22 residues. V dropped 1 base and J dropped 4; count of bases not matched to a gene: 20. While CD8+ and CD4+ T cells were isolated negatively, TEMRA cells were enriched by FACS. The data were obtained in a study of CD8 T cells in Susac syndrome. An amount of RNA that ranged from 0.5 to 1 ug was reverse transcribed with random hexamers. TCRdb re-analysed the immunoSEQ multiplex PCR reads in MiXCR, keeping a single row per CDR3 protein. In the table there are about 180,000 distinct CDR3 sequences, approximately 93% of which are singletons.

This TCR was sampled from a human donor with multiple sclerosis. Sequencing used CD4+ T cells from PBMCs. The genes are TRBV18 and TRBJ2-7; 15 bases are shared with TRBD2. CDR3 region: CASSPRWSLKGLAGGAGYEQYF. DNA for the CDR3: TGTGCCAGCTCACCACGTTGGTCCCTTAAGGGACTAGCGGGAGGAGCCGGTTACGAGCAGTACTTC.